This T cell receptor (beta chain) was recovered during a study of OX40 agonist ivuxolimab in advanced cancers. Germline CDR1 reads SGHRS; CDR2 reads YFSETQ. The germline V and J ends were trimmed by 4 bases and 5 bases, with 9 bases remaining between them. The CDR3 consists of 12 residues. Patients who had autoimmune disease history or got systemic immunosuppression were left out. Method: immunoSEQ multiplex PCR; TCRdb's copy keeps in-frame clones and lacks some. The data hold some 8,000 clones, with 70% to 80% observed a single time. The chain joins TRBV5-1 to TRBJ1-1, with D possibly matching TRBD1 (5 bases). This material consisted of CD4+ or CD8+ T cells sorted from blood, taken in a trial of the OX40 agonist ivuxolimab. This receptor was obtained from an adult with an advanced solid tumor such as melanoma, head and neck, liver or kidney cancer. Here the CDR3 reads CASSLDSTEAFF. The CDR3 nucleotides are TGCGCCAGCAGCCTCGACAGTACTGAAGCTTTCTTT.